This entry lists 7 T cell receptor beta chains sequenced from one sample in a study of CD8 T cells in ankylosing spondylitis. In TCRdb, the 5' RACE reads were re-called with MiXCR into one record per CDR3 protein. Of under 250,000 distinct CDR3 sequences detected, 32% appear once; the ten largest clones hold around 4.5%. The sample taken for sequencing was blood, either unsorted or a sorted T cell fraction (not recorded which). The receptors originated from a male donor with ankylosing spondylitis or in good health (not recorded which).

As DNA, the CDR3 is TGCAGTGCTAGAGAAAGCCGGGACTGGCTTACCCCGAGCTCCTACAATGAGCAGTTCTTC. Encoded protein: CSARESRDWLTPSSYNEQFF. The chain employs TRBV20-1 and TRBJ2-1; D is possibly TRBD2 (6 bases). The CDR3 loop spans 20 amino acids. V lost 0 bases to trimming and J lost 0 bases, with 24 bases between them. The V gene's germline CDR1 is DFQATT and CDR2 SNEGSKA (reference sequence).

This chain uses TRBV20-1 with TRBJ2-1; 12 bases line up with TRBD2. Germline CDR1 DFQATT, CDR2 SNEGSKA (reference sequence). V trimming: 1 base; J trimming: 9 bases; junction bases outside the gene matches: 10. The CDR3 sequence is 16 residues long. CDR3 amino acids: CSARGRLAGDFAEQFF. In nucleotides, the CDR3 is TGCAGTGCTAGAGGCCGACTAGCGGGGGACTTTGCTGAGCAGTTCTTC.

The rearrangement uses TRBV5-5 and TRBJ1-5, with no clear D. The CDR3 consists of 13 residues. Germline V gene sequence: CDR1 SGHKS, CDR2 YYEKEE (reference sequence). Trimming stripped 0 bases from V and 5 bases from J, with 6 bases between. The CDR3 sequence: CASSLVSDQPQHF. The CDR3 DNA reads as TGTGCCAGCAGCTTGGTCAGCGATCAGCCCCAGCATTTT.

This sequence joins TRBV12-3 or TRBV12-4 and TRBJ2-6; 9 bases align to TRBD1. The CDR3 is made up of 17 amino acids. Trimming took 5 bases from V and 3 from J; bases not matched to a gene: 8. CDR3 residues: CASSSRDRAYGANVLTF. CDR3 bases: TGTGCCAGCAGTAGCCGGGACAGGGCGTATGGGGCCAACGTCCTGACTTTC.

This clonotype showed up just a few times. At one boundary the junction diverges from the germline segment, which might be a read error. The chain couples TRBV4-1 to TRBJ2-4, with TRBD2 matching over 7 bases. The germline CDR1 and CDR2 sequences are MGHRA and YSYEKL. CDR3 length equals 16 residues. As DNA, the CDR3 is TGCGCCAGCAGCCAAGCAGTGATTGGCGGGGGAGGCAAGTGGGACTTC. Translated: CASSQAVIGGGGKWDF.

This clonotype was detected a few times. The rearrangement links TRBV20-1 to TRBJ1-5; D is unclear. V lost 3 bases to trimming and J lost 2 bases, with 11 bases between them. Looked up from germline, CDR1 is DFQATT and CDR2 is SNEGSKA (reference sequence). The CDR3 runs to 14 residues. CDR3: CSASRARGNQPQHF. CDR3 DNA: TGCAGTGCTAGTAGGGCTCGTGGCAATCAGCCCCAGCATTTT.

The chain is built from TRBV20-1 and TRBJ2-2; 9 positions agree with TRBD1. This CDR3 is 16 amino acids long. V was clipped by 4 bases and J by 1 base; unmatched bases: 7. Germline V gene data show CDR1 as DFQATT and CDR2 as SNEGSKA (reference sequence). CDR3 DNA sequence: TGCAGTGCTAATCAGCCGGGACAGGGGAACACCGGGGAGCTGTTTTTT. Its protein product is CSANQPGQGNTGELFF.